The clone carrying this T cell receptor (beta chain) has only a few counts. Its cognate antigen is unknown. After removal of 0 bases from V and 1 base from J, the junction contained 5 bases not matched to a gene. This CDR3 has 16 residues. CDR1 is SGHRS and CDR2 is YFSETQ in the germline V gene. This sample is part of a study of beta chain features in type 1 diabetes. Study summary: Summed over all samples, the examined sorted cells came to roughly 110 million. Notes on the study in general: Within each of all four CD4+ subsets, Type 1 diabetes patients had TCRB CDR3s that were moderately but significantly shorter. In type 1 diabetes patients, VDJ junctions had fewer insertions; deletions at these junctions were more frequent.

Expressed TCRB transcripts were sequenced because the isolated RNA had all been reverse transcribed beforehand. Sequencing used immunoSEQ multiplex PCR; TCRdb keeps in-frame clones, though not all of them. The sample records hundreds of thousands of clones, 11% to 15% being singletons. The authors sorted CD4+ naive, central memory, regulatory and stem cell-like memory cells via CD45RO/CCR7/CD25/CD127/CD95/CD27. The sequencing input was naive CD4+ T cells from blood. V and J are TRBV5-1 and TRBJ2-3; 7 bases are shared with TRBD1. This sequence was found in a man aged 18 to 35 with type 1 diabetes. The CDR3 is CASSLGDRARTDTQYF. The CDR3 DNA sequence: TGCGCCAGCAGCTTGGGAGACAGGGCCCGCACAGATACGCAGTATTTT.